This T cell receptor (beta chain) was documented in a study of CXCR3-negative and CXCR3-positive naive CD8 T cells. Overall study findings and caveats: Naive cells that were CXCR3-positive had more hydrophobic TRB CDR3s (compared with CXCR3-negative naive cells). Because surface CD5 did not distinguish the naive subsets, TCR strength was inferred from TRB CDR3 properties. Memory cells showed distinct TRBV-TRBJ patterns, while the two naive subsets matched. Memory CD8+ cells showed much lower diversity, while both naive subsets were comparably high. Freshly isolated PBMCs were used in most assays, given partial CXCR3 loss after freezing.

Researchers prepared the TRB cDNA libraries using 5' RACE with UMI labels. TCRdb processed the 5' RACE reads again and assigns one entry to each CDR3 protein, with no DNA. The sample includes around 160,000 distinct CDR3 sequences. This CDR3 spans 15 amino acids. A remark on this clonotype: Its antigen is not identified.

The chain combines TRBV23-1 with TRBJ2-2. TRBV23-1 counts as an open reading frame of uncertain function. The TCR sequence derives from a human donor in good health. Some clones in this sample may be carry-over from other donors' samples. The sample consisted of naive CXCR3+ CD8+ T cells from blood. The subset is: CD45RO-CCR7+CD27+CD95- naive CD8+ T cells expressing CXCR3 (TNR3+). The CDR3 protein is CASSQSTSYTGELFF.